The rows below give T cell receptor beta chains drawn from one sample of a study of long-term antiretroviral therapy in people with HIV. TCRdb keeps only in-frame clones here, not all; method: immunoSEQ multiplex PCR. The profile shows 20,000 to 30,000 clones, around 80% of them singletons. The sample in question was unsorted PBMCs, obtained 1.2 years after starting antiretroviral therapy. Receptors originate from a woman in her forties with HIV. Each CDR3 is given with its conserved first and last residue. D genes are given only for firm matches. Size is omitted from some rows. Given values are once, few, many or a class for expanded clones.

clone_size	d_call	v_call	j_call	cdr3_aa	cdr3_nt
.	.	TRBV5-4	TRBJ2-5	CASSLRIQETQYF	TGTGCCAGCAGCTTAAGGATCCAAGAGACCCAGTACTTC
.	TRBD2	TRBV12-5	TRBJ2-3	CASGLRAGGDTQYF	TGTGCTAGTGGTTTGAGAGCGGGGGGAGATACGCAGTATTTT
.	TRBD2	TRBV27	TRBJ2-1	CASSFGGVPLPNEQFF	TGTGCCAGCAGTTTTGGGGGGGTTCCCCTTCCCAATGAGCAGTTCTTC
.	.	TRBV7-9	TRBJ2-7	CASSLGHSYEQYF	TGTGCCAGCAGCTTAGGACATTCCTACGAGCAGTACTTC
once	.	TRBV11-2	TRBJ1-1	CASSLGGMMNTEAFF	TGTGCCAGCAGCTTAGGTGGCATGATGAACACTGAAGCTTTCTTT
few	TRBD2	TRBV29-1	TRBJ2-7	CSCIDSTLAGYEQYF	TGCAGCTGTATAGACAGCACGCTAGCGGGTTACGAGCAGTACTTC
few	TRBD1	TRBV10-3	TRBJ1-6	CAISDGTGNSPLHF	TGTGCCATCAGTGATGGGACAGGGAACTCACCCCTCCACTTT
few	.	TRBV11-3	TRBJ2-7	CASSELYGEQYF	TGTGCCAGCAGTGAGTTATACGGCGAGCAGTACTTC
once	TRBD1	TRBV10-3	TRBJ1-1	CAISETGEALGVNTEAFF	TGTGCCATCAGTGAGACAGGGGAAGCATTAGGCGTGAACACTGAAGCTTTCTTT
.	.	TRBV29-1	TRBJ2-7	CSVVMIYEQYF	TGCAGCGTTGTTATGATCTACGAGCAGTACTTC
.	.	TRBV7-8	TRBJ2-7	CASTQQGRHEQYF	TGTGCCAGCACCCAACAGGGCCGCCACGAGCAGTACTTC
.	.	TRBV4-2	TRBJ2-6	CASSTGSGANVLTF	TGTGCCAGCAGCACGGGCTCTGGGGCCAACGTCCTGACTTTC
.	TRBD2	TRBV5-1	TRBJ2-3	CASSLTSGRRDTQYF	TGCGCCAGCAGCCTAACTAGCGGGCGGAGAGATACGCAGTATTTT
.	.	TRBV4-1	TRBJ2-1	CASSPDSYNEQFF	TGCGCCAGCAGCCCTGACAGCTACAATGAGCAGTTCTTC
.	TRBD1	TRBV4-1	TRBJ1-2	CASSQGDRENGYTF	TGCGCCAGCAGCCAAGGGGACAGGGAGAATGGCTACACCTTC